The 8 T cell receptor beta chains in this list originate from one sample, sequenced in a study of PD-L1 blockade in urothelial cancer. Repertoires were generated with immunoSEQ multiplex PCR, while TCRdb's copy carries only in-frame clones and drops some. The sample lists 40,000 to 45,000 clones, 83% occurring once. Time point described: peripheral blood 6 weeks after treatment start. Sequenced material: PBMCs, taken around atezolizumab (anti-PD-L1) treatment. The source of these receptors is a man in his 60s with urothelial cancer.

This rearrangement joins TRBV9 to TRBJ1-1; D perhaps matches TRBD1 (6 bases). CDR3 size: 15 residues. V lost 7 bases and J 4 bases, leaving 20 bases between the germline ends. CDR1 and CDR2 from the germline V gene are SGDLS and YYNGEE. The CDR3 region has the DNA TGTGCCAGCGCCAAAGGGGGGGCGCAGGGCACTGAAGCTTTCTTT. Its protein is CASAKGGAQGTEAFF. Combining the CDR3 with reference TRBV9 and TRBJ1-1 gives the whole variable domain DSGVTQTPKHLITATGQRVTLRCSPRSGDLSVYWYQQSLDQGLQFLIQYYNGEERAKGNILERFSAQQFPDLHSELNLSSLELGDSALYFCASAKGGAQGTEAFFGQGTRLTVV.

DNA of the CDR3: TGTGCCAGCTCACCGGCGACGGGATCCTACAATGAGCAGTTCTTC. Protein: CASSPATGSYNEQFF. The chain couples TRBV18 to TRBJ2-1, with a possible D match to TRBD2 (5 bases). V gave up 3 bases and J gave up 1 base, with 10 bases separating them. This CDR3 spans 15 amino acids. CDR1 KGHSH and CDR2 LQKENI come from the germline V gene.

This CDR3 reads CAWSVKATGELFF. The CDR3, as DNA: TGTGCCTGGAGTGTAAAAGCCACCGGGGAGCTGTTTTTT. The V gene is TRBV30, the J gene TRBJ2-2; D remains unclear. This CDR3 is 13 amino acids long. Germline loops: CDR1 GTSNPN, CDR2 SVGIG (reference sequence). V lost 0 bases to trimming and J lost 4 bases, with 6 bases between them.

This chain uses TRBV6-5 with TRBJ1-6; maybe TRBD1 (5 bases). Trimming took 5 bases from V and 6 from J, leaving 14 bases between them. CDR1 and CDR2 (germline): MNHEY, SVGAGI. The CDR3 has 15 residues. The CDR3 here is CASSISRGLNSPLHF. DNA for the CDR3: TGTGCCAGCAGTATATCCCGGGGACTTAATTCACCCCTCCACTTT.

This clone occurred a few times. J is TRBJ2-5 and V is TRBV15; 11 nucleotides agree with TRBD1. The CDR3 totals 16 residues. J gave up 4 bases and V 1 base, and 5 bases lay outside the gene matches. Germline V gene data show CDR1 as LNHNV and CDR2 as YYDKDF (reference sequence). The CDR3 DNA reads TGTGCCACCAGCAGAGCCGGGACAGGGGGAAGAGAGACCCAGTACTTC. As protein: CATSRAGTGGRETQYF.

The V call is TRBV6-5, the J call TRBJ1-2, with D tentatively TRBD1 (5 bases). Trimming took 8 bases from V and 5 from J, leaving 12 bases between them. The CDR3 sequence is 12 residues long. Germline CDR1 is MNHEY and CDR2 is SVGAGI. In DNA form, the CDR3 reads TGTGCCAGCTCGCCCGGGGGGTATGGCTACACCTTC. Protein: CASSPGGYGYTF.

The chain employs TRBV10-2 and TRBJ2-3; 9 nucleotides agree with TRBD1. Germline CDR1 reads WSHSY; CDR2 reads SAAADI. Trimming at V came to 8 bases and at J to 3 bases, leaving 6 bases not matched to a gene. The CDR3 totals 14 residues. The CDR3, as DNA: TGCGCCAGCCAGCGGGACAGGGAAACAGATACGCAGTATTTT. Protein: CASQRDRETDTQYF.

This clone was seen once. CDR3 protein: CASSPLGQLSNTGELFF. CDR3 nucleotides: TGTGCCAGTAGTCCCCTGGGCCAGCTTTCGAACACCGGGGAGCTGTTTTTT. This chain connects TRBV19 to TRBJ2-2; D remains unclear. This CDR3 is built from 17 residues. Germline CDR1 is LNHDA and CDR2 is SQIVND (reference sequence). Trimming took 5 bases from V and 0 from J, leaving 16 bases between them. Complete variable domain (other parts from reference TRBV19 and TRBJ2-2): DGGITQSPKYLFRKEGQNVTLSCEQNLNHDAMYWYRQDPGQGLRLIYYSQIVNDFQKGDIAEGYSVSREKKESFPLTVTSAQKNPTAFYLCASSPLGQLSNTGELFFGEGSRLTVL.